The source of this T cell receptor beta chain is a study of blood T cells in healthy people across ages. PCR was performed a second time for about 7 to 12 cycles using a sample-barcoded 5' primer and a J-beta primer mix. TCRdb analysed the 5' RACE reads with MiXCR anew, one entry per CDR3 protein. The data contain fewer than 1,200,000 distinct CDR3 sequences, around 27% of them singletons. The CDR3 has 14 residues. Between the trimmed V and J ends, which lost 4 bases and 5 bases, there was a span of 11 bases. CDR1 is MGHDK, CDR2 SYGVNS, per germline. The sample was also linked to a second study, of T cells of mothers and their children.

The specimen was blood. This sequence was found in a girl between 2 and 10 years old in good health. The V and J genes are TRBV25-1 and TRBJ2-2, with unresolved D. CDR3 bases: TGTGCCAGCAGTGGTTATGCGTTTACCGGGGAGCTGTTTTTT. Residues: CASSGYAFTGELFF.